The present T cell receptor (beta chain) was sequenced within a study of blood T cell repertoires in COVID-19. Here immunoSEQ multiplex PCR was the method, and the copy in TCRdb shows in-frame clones only, minus some. Of some 25,000 clones in the sample, over 70% were seen once. With 0 bases clipped from V and 2 bases from J, the junction kept 1 base outside the gene matches. This CDR3 contains 15 residues. The germline CDR1 and CDR2 sequences are MGHRA and YSYEKL. The sample was peripheral blood. The J gene is TRBJ1-5, the V gene TRBV4-1, with TRBD1 matching 7 bases. The origin of this receptor is a man over 45 with active or convalescent COVID-19. Here the CDR3 DNA reads TGCGCCAGCAGCCAAGAGACAGGGCGCAATCAGCCCCAGCATTTT. As protein: CASSQETGRNQPQHF.